One sample yielded the 14 T cell receptor beta chains listed below, sequenced in a study of Graves' ophthalmopathy and Graves' hyperthyroidism. Investigators amplified TCR beta CDR3 regions from RNA transcripts. An opening RT-PCR round employed HTBI primers and preceded a second-round multiplex PCR. One entry per CDR3 protein, called by TCRdb with MiXCR from the multiplex PCR reads. This table has about 740,000 distinct CDR3 sequences, 40% appearing once. The source material was peripheral blood. The receptors stem from an adult man with Graves' ophthalmopathy.

This clonotype has a handful of counts. The chain carries TRBV5-1 and TRBJ2-7; TRBD2 aligns across 7 bases. Germline CDR1 is SGHRS and CDR2 is YFSETQ. V shed 1 base and J 6 bases; nucleotides not matched to a gene: 10. This CDR3 contains 15 residues. The CDR3: CASSLKGSGFLEQYF. CDR3 in DNA: TGCGCCAGCAGCTTGAAAGGTAGCGGGTTTCTCGAGCAGTACTTC.

This clonotype occurred a few times. The J gene is TRBJ1-4, the V gene TRBV19; tentative D call: TRBD1 (5 bases). From germline, CDR1 is LNHDA and CDR2 SQIVND (reference sequence). The CDR3 extends over 14 amino acids. Trimming stripped 8 bases from V and 7 bases from J, with 17 bases between. The CDR3 DNA sequence: TGTGCCAGTGCAGTCTGGCAGGGAGGTGAAAAACTGTTTTTT. Translation: CASAVWQGGEKLFF. The full variable domain, its missing parts supplied by reference TRBV19 and TRBJ1-4, is DGGITQSPKYLFRKEGQNVTLSCEQNLNHDAMYWYRQDPGQGLRLIYYSQIVNDFQKGDIAEGYSVSREKKESFPLTVTSAQKNPTAFYLCASAVWQGGEKLFFGSGTQLSVL.

About this clonotype itself: The conserved phenylalanine or tryptophan is not found at the CDR3 terminus, so this likely reflects a read error. The J gene is TRBJ1-2, the V gene TRBV5-4; D uncertain. Germline values: CDR1 SGHNT, CDR2 YYREEE (reference sequence). V lost 7 bases and J lost 8, with 15 bases in between. This CDR3 spans 12 amino acids. The DNA for the CDR3 is TGTGCCAGCGCCGGCAATTTGGGGGGCTACACCCTC. Translating it yields CASAGNLGGYTL.

The V gene is TRBV7-2, the J gene TRBJ2-7; 9 nucleotides line up with TRBD1. Germline V gene sequence: CDR1 SGHTA, CDR2 FQGNSA. This CDR3 region has 16 residues. The V and J ends lost 5 bases and 0 bases, in that order; junction bases with no gene match: 8. CDR3: CASSRAGTGHSYEQYF. As DNA, the CDR3 is TGTGCCAGCAGCCGAGCCGGGACAGGGCACTCCTACGAGCAGTACTTC.

This clonotype was observed at least ten times. The V call is TRBV24-1, the J call TRBJ2-5; no firm D call. The V end lost 3 bases, the J end lost 5 bases, and 12 bases lay between the germline ends. This CDR3 comprises 14 residues. The germline V gene encodes CDR1 KGHDR and CDR2 SFDVKD. The CDR3 here is CATSDASSGETQYF. The DNA of the CDR3 is TGTGCCACCAGTGATGCCAGCAGTGGGGAGACCCAGTACTTC.

This clonotype has only a few counts. The V call is TRBV7-2, the J call TRBJ2-7, with a weak D call TRBD2 (6 bases). There are 14 residues in the CDR3. The germline V gene has CDR1 SGHTA and CDR2 FQGNSA. V was cut by 3 bases and J by 5 bases, with 14 bases left in between. The CDR3 spells CASSFGEEFHEQYF. In nucleotides, the CDR3 is TGTGCCAGCAGCTTTGGGGAGGAGTTCCACGAGCAGTACTTC.

This rearrangement joins TRBV10-2 to TRBJ1-5; a possible D gene is TRBD1 (6 bases). Germline assignment: CDR1 WSHSY and CDR2 SAAADI. V gave up 0 bases and J gave up 2 bases, with 11 bases separating them. This CDR3 is built from 16 residues. The CDR3 protein is CASSESSGAGNQPQHF. The CDR3 DNA reads as TGCGCCAGCAGTGAGTCGTCGGGGGCGGGCAATCAGCCCCAGCATTTT.

The chain is built from TRBV6-5 and TRBJ1-4; no clear D gene. The CDR3 is 15 residues long. In germline, CDR1 is MNHEY, CDR2 SVGAGI. V gave up 2 bases and J gave up 7 bases, with 14 bases separating them. Here the CDR3 reads CASSYDPSDFEKLFF. The CDR3 DNA follows: TGTGCCAGCAGTTACGACCCGAGCGACTTTGAAAAACTGTTTTTT.

The chain combines TRBV10-2 with TRBJ1-1; tentatively, D is TRBD1 (5 bases). Per germline, CDR1 WSHSY and CDR2 SAAADI. V shed 0 bases and J shed 7 bases, with 9 bases lying between them. This CDR3 spans 13 amino acids. The CDR3 loop is CASSESGVGEAFF. CDR3 nucleotide sequence: TGCGCCAGCAGTGAGTCAGGGGTGGGTGAAGCTTTCTTT.

V usage is TRBV5-4 and J usage is TRBJ2-7; D not resolved. The CDR3 length is 15 residues. Germline V lookup: CDR1 SGHNT, CDR2 YYREEE (reference sequence). V gave up 4 bases and J gave up 0 bases, with 14 bases separating them. The CDR3 DNA is TGTGCCAGCAGCCGGACCCCACAGCTCTCCTACGAGCAGTACTTC. It translates to CASSRTPQLSYEQYF.

This clonotype came up many times. The chain joins TRBV24-1 to TRBJ1-2; possibly TRBD1 for D (5 bases). Germline CDR1 and CDR2: KGHDR and SFDVKD. CDR3 length: 15 residues. Trimming removed 9 bases from V and 4 bases from J, with 20 bases in between. CDR3 sequence reads: CATQDKPGLSYGYTF. The CDR3 bases are TGTGCCACCCAAGACAAGCCGGGACTGAGCTATGGCTACACCTTC.

This clonotype is a singleton in its sample. The V gene is TRBV10-3, the J gene TRBJ2-5; 9 bases are shared with TRBD1. V lost 8 bases to trimming and J lost 5 bases; unmatched junction nucleotides: 15. The CDR3 totals 16 residues. Germline CDR1 is ENHRY and CDR2 is SYGVKD. CDR3 region: CAIVGPGQGQWETQYF. The CDR3 nucleotides read TGTGCCATCGTTGGTCCAGGACAGGGGCAGTGGGAGACCCAGTACTTC.

This clonotype has a handful of counts. Here the CDR3 reads CASSLEHRKETQYF. The CDR3 DNA is TGTGCCAGCAGCTTGGAACACCGAAAAGAGACCCAGTACTTC. The V and J genes are TRBV5-4 and TRBJ2-5; D is unresolved. The CDR3 is 14 residues long. V was pared by 0 bases and J by 3 bases, with 9 bases between. Germline CDR1 and CDR2: SGHNT and YYREEE (reference sequence).

This clonotype was recorded many times. The rearrangement uses TRBV10-2 and TRBJ1-1; D gene ambiguous. V dropped 0 bases and J dropped 0 bases, with 8 bases sitting between them. The CDR3 is 15 amino acids. Germline assignment: CDR1 WSHSY and CDR2 SAAADI. CDR3 residues: CASSESGGVNTEAFF. CDR3 sequence (DNA): TGCGCCAGCAGTGAGTCGGGAGGAGTGAACACTGAAGCTTTCTTT.